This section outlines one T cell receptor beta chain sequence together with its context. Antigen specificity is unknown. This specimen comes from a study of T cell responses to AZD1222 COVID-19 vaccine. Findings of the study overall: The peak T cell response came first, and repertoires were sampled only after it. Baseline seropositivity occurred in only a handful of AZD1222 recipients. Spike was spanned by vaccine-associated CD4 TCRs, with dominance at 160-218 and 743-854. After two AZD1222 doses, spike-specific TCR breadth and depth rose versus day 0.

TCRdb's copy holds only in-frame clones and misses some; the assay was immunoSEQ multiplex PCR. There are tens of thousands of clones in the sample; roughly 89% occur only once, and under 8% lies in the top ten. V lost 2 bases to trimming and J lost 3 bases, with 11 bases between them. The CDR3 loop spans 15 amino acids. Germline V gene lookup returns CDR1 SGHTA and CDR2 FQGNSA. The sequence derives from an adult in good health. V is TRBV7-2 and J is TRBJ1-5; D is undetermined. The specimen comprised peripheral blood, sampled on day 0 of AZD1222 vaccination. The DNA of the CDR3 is TGTGCCAGCAGCTTAACCGGGTGGAACAATCAGCCCCAGCATTTT. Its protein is CASSLTGWNNQPQHF. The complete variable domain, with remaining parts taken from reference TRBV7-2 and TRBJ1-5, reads GAGVSQSPSNKVTEKGKDVELRCDPISGHTALYWYRQSLGQGLEFLIYFQGNSAPDKSGLPSDRFSAERTGGSVSTLTIQRTQQEDSAVYLCASSLTGWNNQPQHFGDGTRLSIL.